This T cell receptor beta chain originates from a study of blood T cell repertoires in COVID-19 (dated by TCRdb to 2020 to 2021). General notes on the study: Samples from collaborators originated in the United States, Italy and Spain and spanned both the acute and convalescent phases of COVID-19. The material from the prospective study consisted of cDNA or gDNA derived from T cells, B-cell-depleted T cells, or PBMCs. The dataset comprised deeply sampled blood TCRbeta repertoires from subjects exposed to, actively infected with, or recovered from COVID-19. The repertoires were released in a freely available public database meant as a resource for research on the immune response to SARS-CoV-2. The samples were drawn from two sources: the first 160 participants of the ongoing ImmuneRACE study, and some 1,300 subjects contributed by 6 global collaborators. A de-identified subject ID, COVID-19 status, age in years and sex were almost always included in the sample metadata. HLA class I and class II types, where available, came from metadata supplied by the sample provider rather than from assay-based typing.

The investigation overall reported the following: The quantity of clinical and demographic metadata differed by source and by participant and was supplied without curation.

The immunoSEQ Assay, a bias-controlled multiplex PCR, was used to amplify TCRbeta CDR3 regions from genomic DNA. The authors' analysis ran thus. The number of nucleated cells in each sample was estimated by amplification of reference gene primers within the assay. To quantify the absolute abundance of each unique TCRbeta CDR3 rearrangement, sequence reads were collapsed and filtered. Productive Simpson clonality was computed per sample as the square root of Simpson's diversity index over productive rearrangements. TCRdb's version of the immuneACCESS table is confined to in-frame rearrangements and falls short of the full clone set. An unresolved V gene accounts for under half of the shortfall where checked; the remainder is of unknown origin. The DNA was the basis for D and trimming; V, J and clone size are from that table. The sample yields around 220,000 clones; roughly 80% were counted once. 8% to 13% of the sample lies in the top ten.

From the cysteine up to the phenylalanine, the CDR3 has a length of 12 residues. Kept here is only the CDR3 DNA, which spans 36 bases and is read in frame from base 1. The germline V gene (reference sequence) yields LNHDA for CDR1 and SQIVND for CDR2. V and J are truncated by 3 bases and 1 base respectively, leaving an intervening sequence of 3 bases. Collaborating institutions collected whole blood in K2EDTA tubes following their own protocols. For TCRbeta analysis, collaborator samples were shipped as frozen whole blood, as isolated PBMCs, or as DNA extracted from either sample type. Comment on this clone: The target of this receptor is not known. The input lacks base qualities; no much larger clone sits a single base away.

The clonotype comes from an elderly woman with acute or convalescent COVID-19. The chain was built from TRBV19 and TRBJ1-1; the D gene remains uncertain. Sample: peripheral blood. In nucleotides, the sequence is TGTGCCAGTAGTATCGGGAACACTGAAGCTTTCTTT. Its protein product is CASSIGNTEAFF.